Sequencing of this T cell receptor (beta chain) was carried out in a study of cytomegalovirus exposure and HLA in healthy donors. Study outcomes and limitations: Cytomegalovirus-associated status was assigned to about 150 TCR beta chains.

As for this clone: Its antigen is unknown.

The CDR3 runs to 19 residues. With 0 bases removed from V and 0 bases from J, the gap between germline ends came to 21 bases. CDR1 is MGHRA, CDR2 YSYEKL, per germline. PCR was performed using 60 Vbeta and 13 Jbeta primers. The protocol was immunoSEQ multiplex PCR, while the TCRdb copy is restricted to in-frame clones and leaves out a portion. Here the sample spans 200,000 to 250,000 clones, approximately 78% being singletons. The genes are TRBV4-1 and TRBJ2-7; D is perhaps TRBD2 (5 bases). The receptor comes from a woman in her thirties or forties in good health and CMV-seronegative. Sample: PBMCs. The CDR3 DNA follows: TGCGCCAGCAGCCAAGATTACGCGGTAGCGACGACGAGCTCCTACGAGCAGTACTTC. Translated, it gives CASSQDYAVATTSSYEQYF.